Described below is a single T cell receptor (beta chain) sequence and its context. It may be a read error: a sequence one base away is much more abundant. Participants spanned ages roughly 18 to 95 years and resided in 20 to 30 US areas. Participants' own reports of clinical history determined their cohort assignment. Symptom resolution, clearance, or two negative PCRs marked the recovered donors of Cohort 3. Authors' analysis steps: By means of reference gene primer amplification, nucleated cell counts were estimated. Data came from immunoSEQ multiplex PCR; TCRdb stores just in-frame clones and leaves some out. V, J and clone size are those of that table, while D and trimming were read from the DNA. The sample carries 250,000 to 350,000 clones, roughly 90% recorded once. This entry belongs to a study of blood T cell repertoires in COVID-19. The CDR3 is 12 residues long. Trimming pared 4 bases from V and 2 bases from J, leaving 5 bases between.

The sequence came from a young woman who had recovered from COVID-19. V usage is TRBV12-3 or TRBV12-4 and J usage is TRBJ1-2, with D possibly being TRBD1 (5 bases). The sample was PBMCs or T cells enriched from blood (not recorded which). The CDR3 coding sequence is TGTGCCAGCAGTTCAGGGAACTATGGCTACACCTTC. Translation gives CASSSGNYGYTF.